This T cell receptor beta chain was observed in a study of T cells after yellow fever vaccination. The study's findings and limits: In FACS-sorted repertoires, abundant clonotypes from the bulk population could appear as contaminants. Secondary responses were weaker yet peaked faster, day 5 versus 15.

This clonotype was detected many times. The antigen is undetermined. Germline CDR1 and CDR2: DFQATT and SNEGSKA (reference sequence). V was pared by 6 bases and J by 15 bases, with 15 bases between. The CDR3 has 10 residues. TCRdb reanalysed the 5' RACE reads using MiXCR and keeps one entry per CDR3 protein. The sample consists of 120,000 to 150,000 distinct CDR3 sequences, more than 6% of them appearing once. Sequencing was performed on CD4+ T cells sorted from PBMCs, taken 5 days after the yellow fever booster vaccination. The V call is TRBV20-1, the J call TRBJ2-4, with D perhaps matching TRBD1 (7 bases). The clonotype comes from a man younger than 45 who received the YFV17D yellow fever vaccine. The CDR3 reads CSAGGRGTYF. In nucleotides, the CDR3 is TGCAGTGCCGGGGGCAGGGGGACGTACTTC.